These T cell receptor beta chains were read from a single sample in a study of blood T cell repertoires in COVID-19. TCRdb's table, derived via immunoSEQ multiplex PCR, lists solely in-frame clones and lacks some. The table has approximately 320,000 clones, under 90% seen once. Sequenced material: peripheral blood. All receptors derive from a woman under 40 with COVID-19, enrolled during active disease. CDR3s include the opening cysteine and the closing phenylalanine or tryptophan. The order of the fields is V gene, D gene, J gene, clone size, CDR3 DNA, CDR3 protein. A D gene is named only where the DNA matches it firmly. Size values are once, few and many counts, or a class for expanded clones, and some rows have none.

TRBV11-3,NA,TRBJ2-1,once,TGTGCCAGCAGCTCCTGGGGGGACGGCTCCTACAATGAGCAGTTCTTC,CASSSWGDGSYNEQFF
TRBV14,TRBD1,TRBJ2-7,NA,TGTGCCAGCAGCCGGGCCGGGACAGGGGGCAGCGAGCAGTACTTC,CASSRAGTGGSEQYF
TRBV5-6,TRBD1,TRBJ1-2,NA,TGTGCCAGCAGTCCAATGCGGGGACAGATAAACTATGGCTACACCTTC,CASSPMRGQINYGYTF
TRBV6-5,TRBD1,TRBJ1-5,NA,TGTGCCAGCCGCTGGGACAGGGCCAGCAATCAGCCCCAGCATTTT,CASRWDRASNQPQHF
TRBV19,NA,TRBJ1-6,NA,TGTGCCGTAAGGGGGGGAGGGTCCCCCCTCCACTTT,CAVRGGGSPLHF
TRBV28,TRBD1,TRBJ2-5,NA,TGTGCCAGCAGCGGGACAGCCGTACCCCAAGAGACCCAGTACTTC,CASSGTAVPQETQYF
TRBV28,TRBD1,TRBJ2-3,once,TGTGCCAGCAGTACAACAGGGGTAGGCGCAGATACGCAGTATTTT,CASSTTGVGADTQYF
TRBV30,TRBD1,TRBJ1-4,few,TGTGCCTGGAGGGAAAGCGGAAGGGACAGGGTTGGACCTAATGAAAAACTGTTTTTT,CAWRESGRDRVGPNEKLFF
TRBV6-5,NA,TRBJ1-6,NA,TGTGCCAGCAGTAACGCAGGCTTTAATTCACCCCTCCACTTT,CASSNAGFNSPLHF
TRBV4-2,NA,TRBJ1-4,once,TGTGCCAGCAGCCAAGAATGGGGCATAGGGGAGGAAGAAAAACTGTTTTTT,CASSQEWGIGEEEKLFF
TRBV28,NA,TRBJ2-7,NA,TGTGCCAGCAGACCCCCTAGCGCGCTGTCCTACGAGCAGTACTTC,CASRPPSALSYEQYF
TRBV27,NA,TRBJ2-7,few,TGTGCCAGCAGTTTATCGTCAGGACAGCCCTCCTACGAGCAGTACTTC,CASSLSSGQPSYEQYF
TRBV20-1,NA,TRBJ2-7,NA,TGCAGTGCTACCAGGAACTACGAGCAGTACTTC,CSATRNYEQYF
TRBV18,NA,TRBJ2-1,NA,TGTGCCAGCTCACCATCGGGGGGCCGGACATACAATGAGCAGTTCTTC,CASSPSGGRTYNEQFF
TRBV9,TRBD1,TRBJ2-4,NA,TGTGCCAGCAGCGGGACAGGGGTAAACATTCAGTACTTC,CASSGTGVNIQYF
TRBV20-1,NA,TRBJ2-3,NA,TGCAGTGCTCCTGCAGATACGCAGTATTTT,CSAPADTQYF
TRBV30,NA,TRBJ1-3,NA,TGTGCCTGGAGTGGGGACACCTTTCGCTCTGGAAACACCATATATTTT,CAWSGDTFRSGNTIYF
TRBV11-2,TRBD1,TRBJ2-4,NA,TGTGCCAGCAGCTTAGTAGGAATGGGACAGGGACCCGACTTC,CASSLVGMGQGPDF
TRBV5-1,TRBD1,TRBJ1-1,NA,TGCGCCAGCAGAAGGACAGGTCAGAACACTGAAGCTTTCTTT,CASRRTGQNTEAFF
TRBV11-2,TRBD1,TRBJ2-7,NA,TGTGCCAGCAGCTTCACAGGGGGCTCCTACGAGCAGTACTTC,CASSFTGGSYEQYF
TRBV6-5,TRBD1,TRBJ1-3,NA,TGTGCCAGCAGTCATGACAGGGGAACTGGAAACACCATATATTTT,CASSHDRGTGNTIYF
TRBV7-9,TRBD1,TRBJ1-4,NA,TGTGCCACTAAGGGGGCTTGGAATGAAAAACTGTTTTTT,CATKGAWNEKLFF
TRBV6-6,NA,TRBJ1-5,once,TGTGCCAGCAGTTACGTGGGCAGGGGTGATCAGCCCCAGCATTTT,CASSYVGRGDQPQHF
TRBV7-6,NA,TRBJ2-7,once,TGTGCCAGCAGCCCAGAGACAGGCTACTACGAGCAGTACTTC,CASSPETGYYEQYF
TRBV2,TRBD1,TRBJ1-2,once,TGTGCCAGCAGCGGCCGGGACAGGGGGAATGGCTACACCTTC,CASSGRDRGNGYTF
TRBV5-1,TRBD1,TRBJ2-7,NA,TGCGCCAGCAGAAAAAACAGGGGCTTC,CASRKNRGF
TRBV5-1,NA,TRBJ1-5,NA,TGCGCCAGCAGCTTGGAGCCTTTGGGCAATCAGCCCCAGCATTTT,CASSLEPLGNQPQHF
TRBV4-1,TRBD2,TRBJ2-7,NA,TGCGCCAGCAGCCAATCCGGGAGGGGCGACGAGCAGTACTTC,CASSQSGRGDEQYF
TRBV15,TRBD1,TRBJ2-1,once,TGTGCCACCAGCTTCACTACCGGGACAGGGAGAAATGAGCAGTTCTTC,CATSFTTGTGRNEQFF
TRBV6-1,NA,TRBJ1-4,NA,TGTGCCAGCAGTGAAGTATACAGGGAAAAACTGTTTTTT,CASSEVYREKLFF
TRBV3-1/TRBV3-2,NA,TRBJ2-7,NA,TGTGCCAGCAGCCCCGCGGGTCACTACGAGCAGTACTTC,CASSPAGHYEQYF
TRBV3-1/TRBV3-2,TRBD2,TRBJ2-5,NA,TGTGCCAGCAGCCATGGCGCGGGGGGTATCGAGACCCAGTACTTC,CASSHGAGGIETQYF
TRBV5-1,TRBD2,TRBJ2-5,NA,TGCGCCAGCAGCCGCCTCTATTCCAGGACTAGCGGCCAAGAGACCCAGTACTTC,CASSRLYSRTSGQETQYF
TRBV7-2,TRBD2,TRBJ2-1,once,TGTGCCAGCAGCTTCCGGGGGGGCGGAGGCGGCTATGAGCAGTTCTTC,CASSFRGGGGGYEQFF
TRBV5-5,NA,TRBJ1-2,NA,TGTGCCAGCAGCTTAGGACAGACCTCTAACTATGGCTACACCTTC,CASSLGQTSNYGYTF
TRBV7-9,TRBD1,TRBJ2-2,NA,TGTGCCAGCAGCCGACTCCCGGACAGGGACAACACCGGGGAGCTGTTTTTT,CASSRLPDRDNTGELFF
TRBV5-1,NA,TRBJ1-1,NA,TGCGCCAGCAGCTCGGGACACTCAAACACTGAAGCTTTCTTT,CASSSGHSNTEAFF
TRBV15,TRBD2,TRBJ2-7,NA,TGTGCCACCAGCAGGCGGACTAGCTCTATCGACGAGCAGTACTTC,CATSRRTSSIDEQYF
TRBV29-1,TRBD1,TRBJ2-5,NA,TGCAGCGTCTTCCGGGACAGGGCAACCCAGTACTTC,CSVFRDRATQYF
TRBV18,NA,TRBJ2-1,NA,TGTGCCAGCCAACCAGACAGGAGCTCCTACAATGAGCAGTTCTTC,CASQPDRSSYNEQFF
TRBV5-1,TRBD2,TRBJ2-1,NA,TGCGCCAGCAGCAACCCGGCCGGGACTAGCGGGGGTGTAAGGTCCTACAATGAGCAGTTCTTC,CASSNPAGTSGGVRSYNEQFF
TRBV30,NA,TRBJ1-2,NA,TGTGCCTGGAGTGGACAGCCATATGGCTACACCTTC,CAWSGQPYGYTF
TRBV11-2,TRBD1,TRBJ1-5,NA,TGTGCCAGCAGCCTACAGGGGTCGGGCAATCAGCCCCAGCATTTT,CASSLQGSGNQPQHF
TRBV28,TRBD1,TRBJ2-7,few,TGTGCCAGCAGTTCTAACCAACCTAGGGGGCATTCCTACGAGCAGTACTTC,CASSSNQPRGHSYEQYF
TRBV5-1,TRBD1,TRBJ2-7,NA,TGCGCCAGCAGCTTGACTGGGACAGTATACGAGCAGTACTTC,CASSLTGTVYEQYF
TRBV7-6,NA,TRBJ2-5,NA,TGTGCCAGCAGCTTGCGACTAGAAGAGACCCAGTACTTC,CASSLRLEETQYF
TRBV21-1,NA,TRBJ2-5,NA,TGTGCCAGCACCTCTACCCCCGGGGTGGGAGAGACCCAGTACTTC,CASTSTPGVGETQYF
TRBV5-6,NA,TRBJ1-2,once,TGTGCCAGCAGCTTCCGAGGTGCTAGCTATGGCTACACCTTC,CASSFRGASYGYTF
TRBV27,TRBD2,TRBJ2-7,NA,TGTGCCAGCAGTCACGGGACTAGTTACGAGCAGTACTTC,CASSHGTSYEQYF
TRBV19,NA,TRBJ1-5,NA,TGTGCCAGTAGTATATTCGGGACTAGCGGCCAGCCCCAGCATTTT,CASSIFGTSGQPQHF
TRBV2,TRBD2,TRBJ2-1,NA,TGTGCCAGCGCCCCTCGGGGGGGGGCCGGTCGCAATGAGCAGTTCTTC,CASAPRGGAGRNEQFF
TRBV2,NA,TRBJ2-2,NA,TGTGCCAGCAGTGTAGGAGGGGGCAGCACCGGGGAGCTGTTTTTT,CASSVGGGSTGELFF